This T cell receptor beta chain comes out of a study of blood T cell repertoires in COVID-19. Study details: The samples span acute and convalescent COVID-19 from the United States, Italy and Spain.

The assay was immunoSEQ multiplex PCR, and TCRdb's table has in-frame clones only and misses some. The sample yields some 250,000 clones, approximately 90% seen once. Sequencing used peripheral blood. The clonotype originates from a man in his 60s who had recovered from COVID-19.

For the CDR3, the DNA is TGTGCCAGCCCTACAGGGTTGGACACTGAAGCTTTCTTT. Translated: CASPTGLDTEAFF. V is TRBV6-5 and J is TRBJ1-1; perhaps TRBD1 as D (6 bases). CDR1 MNHEY and CDR2 SVGAGI come from the germline V gene. The CDR3 is 13 amino acids. Trimming shortened V by 8 bases and J by 3 bases, and 13 bases separated the two germline ends.